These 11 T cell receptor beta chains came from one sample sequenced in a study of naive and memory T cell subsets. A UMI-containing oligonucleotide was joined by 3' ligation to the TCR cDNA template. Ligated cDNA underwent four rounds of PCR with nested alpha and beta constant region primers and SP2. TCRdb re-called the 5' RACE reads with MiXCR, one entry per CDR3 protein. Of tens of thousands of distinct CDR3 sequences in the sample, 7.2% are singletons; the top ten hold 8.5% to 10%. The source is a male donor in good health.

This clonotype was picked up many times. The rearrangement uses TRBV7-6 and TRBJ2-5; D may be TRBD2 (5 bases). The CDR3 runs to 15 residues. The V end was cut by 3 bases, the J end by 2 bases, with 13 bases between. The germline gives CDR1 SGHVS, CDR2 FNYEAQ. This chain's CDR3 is CASSFSPGFQETQYF. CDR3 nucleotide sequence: TGTGCCAGCAGCTTTTCTCCGGGATTTCAAGAGACCCAGTACTTC.

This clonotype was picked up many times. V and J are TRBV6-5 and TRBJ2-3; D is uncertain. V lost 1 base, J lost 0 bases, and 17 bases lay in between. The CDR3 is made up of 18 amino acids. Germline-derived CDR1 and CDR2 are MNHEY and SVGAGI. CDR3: CASSYYPSTGESTDTQYF. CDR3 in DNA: TGTGCCAGCAGTTACTACCCCTCGACGGGCGAGAGCACAGATACGCAGTATTTT.

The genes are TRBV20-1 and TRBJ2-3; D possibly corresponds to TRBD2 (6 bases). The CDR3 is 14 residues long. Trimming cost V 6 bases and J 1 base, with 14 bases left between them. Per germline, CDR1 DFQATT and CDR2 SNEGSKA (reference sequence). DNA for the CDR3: TGCAGTGCCCGGAGGGCTAGTGGCACAGATACGCAGTATTTT. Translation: CSARRASGTDTQYF.

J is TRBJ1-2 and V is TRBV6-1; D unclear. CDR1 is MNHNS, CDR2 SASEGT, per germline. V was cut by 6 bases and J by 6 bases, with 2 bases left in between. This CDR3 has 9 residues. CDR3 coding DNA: TGTGCCAGCAGAGATGGCTACACCTTC. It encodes CASRDGYTF.

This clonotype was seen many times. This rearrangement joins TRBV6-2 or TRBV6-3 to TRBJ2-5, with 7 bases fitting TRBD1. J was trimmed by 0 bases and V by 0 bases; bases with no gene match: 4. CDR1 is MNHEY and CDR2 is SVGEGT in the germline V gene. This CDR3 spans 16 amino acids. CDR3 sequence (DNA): TGTGCCAGCAGTTACTCGGGACAGTTATACCAAGAGACCCAGTACTTC. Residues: CASSYSGQLYQETQYF.

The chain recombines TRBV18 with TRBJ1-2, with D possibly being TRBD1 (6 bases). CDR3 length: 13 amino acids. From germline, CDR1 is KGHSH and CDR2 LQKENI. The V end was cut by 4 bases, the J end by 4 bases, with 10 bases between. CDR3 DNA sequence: TGTGCCAGCTCACTCGACAGGACCTATGGCTACACCTTC. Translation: CASSLDRTYGYTF.

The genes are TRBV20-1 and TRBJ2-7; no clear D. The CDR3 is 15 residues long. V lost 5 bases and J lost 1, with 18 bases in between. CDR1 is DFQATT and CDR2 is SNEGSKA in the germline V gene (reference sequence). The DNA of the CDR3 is TGCAGTGCTGTCGATCGTATCGGCAAGTCCTACGAGCAGTACTTC. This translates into CSAVDRIGKSYEQYF.

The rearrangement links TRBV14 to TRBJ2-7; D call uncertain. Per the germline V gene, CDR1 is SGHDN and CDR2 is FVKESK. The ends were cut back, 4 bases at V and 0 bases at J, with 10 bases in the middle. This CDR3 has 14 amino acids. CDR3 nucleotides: TGTGCCAGCAGCCCCTTAATAAACTCCTACGAGCAGTACTTC. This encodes CASSPLINSYEQYF. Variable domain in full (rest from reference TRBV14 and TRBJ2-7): EAGVTQFPSHSVIEKGQTVTLRCDPISGHDNLYWYRRVMGKEIKFLLHFVKESKQDESGMPNNRFLAERTGGTYSTLKVQPAELEDSGVYFCASSPLINSYEQYFGPGTRLTVT.

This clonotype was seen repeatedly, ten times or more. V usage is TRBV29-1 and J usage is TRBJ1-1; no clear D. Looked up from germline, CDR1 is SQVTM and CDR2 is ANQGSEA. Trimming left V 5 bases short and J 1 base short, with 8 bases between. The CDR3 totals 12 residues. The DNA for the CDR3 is TGCAGCGTTTTAGGTCGGAACACTGAAGCTTTCTTT. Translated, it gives CSVLGRNTEAFF.

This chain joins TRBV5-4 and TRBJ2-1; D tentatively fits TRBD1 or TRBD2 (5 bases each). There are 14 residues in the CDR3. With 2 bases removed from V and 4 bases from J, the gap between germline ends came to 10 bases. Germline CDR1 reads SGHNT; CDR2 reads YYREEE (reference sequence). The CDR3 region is CASSFGTGYNEQFF. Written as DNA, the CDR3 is TGTGCCAGCAGCTTCGGGACGGGATACAATGAGCAGTTCTTC.

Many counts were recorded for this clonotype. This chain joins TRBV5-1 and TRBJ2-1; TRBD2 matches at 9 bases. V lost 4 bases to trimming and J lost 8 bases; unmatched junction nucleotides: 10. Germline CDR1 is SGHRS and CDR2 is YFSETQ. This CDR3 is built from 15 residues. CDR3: CASSRELAGVYEQFF. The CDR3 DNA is TGCGCCAGCAGCAGGGAGTTAGCGGGAGTTTATGAGCAGTTCTTC.